The 9 T cell receptor beta chains reported below all come from one sample, sequenced in a study of CD8+CD57+ T cells in acquired aplastic anemia. The use of genomic DNA as template underpinned the TCR beta VDJ and CDR3 profiling. TCRdb used MiXCR to reprocess the reads, holding one entry per CDR3 protein. The top ten clones hold about 2.9% of a sample with about 150,000 distinct CDR3 sequences, roughly half of them seen once. Patients chosen for sequencing had CD8+CD57+ cells that had expanded, as shown by flow cytometry. Sample: sorted CD4+, CD8+, or CD8+CD57+ T cells (not recorded which) from PBMCs. The receptors originated from a human donor with aplastic anemia.

The rearrangement joins TRBV19 to TRBJ1-2, with 7 bases lining up with TRBD1. Germline V lookup: CDR1 LNHDA, CDR2 SQIVND (reference sequence). V dropped 5 bases and J dropped 8; count of bases not matched to a gene: 20. The CDR3 contains 17 residues. CDR3 amino acids: CASSPRTGTTLVEGYTF. The CDR3 DNA follows: TGTGCCAGTAGTCCGAGGACAGGTACGACTTTGGTCGAGGGCTACACCTTC.

The genes are TRBV9 and TRBJ2-7, with 9 bases fitting TRBD2. Germline V gene lookup returns CDR1 SGDLS and CDR2 YYNGEE. CDR3 length: 15 residues. With V trimmed by 4 bases and J by 1 base, 6 bases remained unmatched. CDR3 protein: CASSLVSGGSYEQYV. The CDR3 DNA reads as TGTGCCAGCAGCTTGGTTAGCGGGGGATCCTACGAGCAGTACGTC.

This clonotype was recorded a few times. The V and J genes are TRBV5-1 and TRBJ2-3; 9 bases are a match to TRBD2. The CDR3 loop spans 17 amino acids. Germline CDR1 reads SGHRS; CDR2 reads YFSETQ. The ends lost 0 bases at V and 2 bases at J; junction bases unmatched: 7. The chain's CDR3 is CASSLEGTSIYTDTQYF. As DNA, the CDR3 is TGCGCCAGCAGCTTGGAGGGGACTAGCATCTACACAGATACGCAGTATTTT.

This rearrangement joins TRBV4-2 to TRBJ1-2; D unresolved. Germline V lookup: CDR1 LGHNA, CDR2 YNFKEQ. The CDR3 consists of 13 residues. V lost 5 bases to trimming and J lost 6 bases, with 13 bases between them. The CDR3: CASSLAAEDGYTF. CDR3 nucleotide sequence: TGTGCCAGCAGCTTGGCGGCAGAAGATGGCTACACCTTC.

The V and J genes are TRBV29-1 and TRBJ1-2; D not resolved. CDR3 length: 13 residues. Trimming cost V 3 bases and J 1 base, with 9 bases left between them. Germline values: CDR1 SQVTM, CDR2 ANQGSEA. The CDR3 loop is CSVDPSYNYGYTF. Written as DNA, the CDR3 is TGCAGCGTTGATCCTAGCTATAACTATGGCTACACCTTC.

This clonotype was seen once. The chain carries TRBV5-1 and TRBJ1-4; D possibly corresponds to TRBD1 (5 bases). This CDR3 spans 16 amino acids. CDR1 is SGHRS and CDR2 is YFSETQ in the germline V gene. Trimming cost V 0 bases and J 8 bases, with 17 bases left between them. The CDR3 DNA sequence: TGCGCCAGCAGCTTGGAAGTGGGGGGAAGTGTGGAAAAACTGTTTTTT. It specifies CASSLEVGGSVEKLFF.

The V call is TRBV24-1, the J call TRBJ1-4; D is undetermined. The CDR3 totals 15 residues. V was clipped by 6 bases and J by 8 bases, with 18 bases between them. CDR1 is KGHDR and CDR2 is SFDVKD in the germline V gene. The chain's CDR3 is CATSITRILGEKLFF. Written as DNA, the CDR3 is TGTGCCACCAGTATTACCCGGATCCTAGGGGAAAAACTGTTTTTT.

This clonotype was detected only a few times. V usage is TRBV29-1 and J usage is TRBJ2-5; D could derive from TRBD1 or TRBD2 (5 bases each). The ends were cut back, 6 bases at V and 4 bases at J, with 21 bases in the middle. The germline CDR1 and CDR2 sequences are SQVTM and ANQGSEA. CDR3 length: 15 residues. CDR3 in DNA: TGCAGCGTAGCCGGGACGTCTCGGGATGGAGAGACCCAGTACTTC. This translates into CSVAGTSRDGETQYF.

V and J are TRBV12-3 or TRBV12-4 and TRBJ1-4; D is possibly TRBD1 (6 bases). The CDR3 consists of 14 residues. Trimming removed 5 bases from V and 8 bases from J, with 15 bases in between. The CDR3 loop is CASSVDRFGEKLFF. CDR3 DNA: TGTGCCAGCAGTGTCGACAGGTTCGGGGAAAAACTGTTTTTT.